This record looks at one TCR beta chain sequence and its context. Its matching antigen is unknown. The ends lost 5 bases at V and 2 bases at J; junction bases unmatched: 6. This CDR3 comprises 16 residues. Germline CDR1 is DFQATT and CDR2 is SNEGSKA (reference sequence). These data belong to a study of identical twins. Study results and limitations: Insertions were reduced in abundant cord blood beta clonotypes but not in memory repertoires.

Via MiXCR, TCRdb re-called the 5' RACE reads, giving one row per CDR3 protein. Of approximately 260,000 distinct CDR3 sequences in the sample, about 8.9% are singletons; the top ten hold less than 4%. These data are also associated with another study on yellow fever vaccine responses in identical twins.

The chain couples TRBV20-1 to TRBJ1-4; 12 nucleotides align to TRBD1. Sequencing used CD8+ T cells sorted from blood. This TCR derives from a woman under 30 in good health. The CDR3 region has the DNA TGCAGTGCTCTGGGACAGGGGGCCTCGACTAATGAAAAACTGTTTTTT. Residues: CSALGQGASTNEKLFF.